This T cell receptor (beta chain) was retrieved from a study of identical twins. Findings of the study overall: Analyses of zero insertions could, in part, be confounded by invariant MAIT and iNKT cells.

From germline, CDR1 is LGHNA and CDR2 YNFKEQ. The V gene end was trimmed by 3 bases and the J gene end by 3 bases; junction bases not matched to a gene: 13. There are 18 residues in the CDR3. Regarding this clonotype: Its target is not known.

MiXCR, run by TCRdb on the 5' RACE reads, gives a single entry per CDR3 protein. Altogether some 330,000 distinct CDR3 sequences are present, roughly 9% being singletons, with the ten largest covering 8% to 9.5%. The J gene is TRBJ2-7, the V gene TRBV4-2; TRBD2 aligns across 11 bases. Sequencing was done on a sample of naive T cells sorted from blood. The source of this sequence is a woman in her 50s in good health. This CDR3 is CASSQGLIAGGPNYEQYF. The CDR3 coding sequence is TGTGCCAGCAGCCAGGGCTTGATAGCGGGAGGGCCAAACTACGAGCAGTACTTC.